This T cell receptor beta chain was documented in a study of T cell changes during pregnancy in multiple sclerosis. This clone was observed a single time. Data came from immunoSEQ multiplex PCR; TCRdb stores just in-frame clones and leaves some out. The sample has approximately 39,000 clones, 90% seen once; the top ten hold about 0.51%. V was shortened by 0 bases and J by 4 bases, with 9 bases between the two germline ends. The CDR3 runs to 14 residues. From germline, CDR1 is SGHVS and CDR2 FQNEAQ. The V call is TRBV7-8, the J call TRBJ2-5, with a tentative D call TRBD2 (5 bases). This TCR came from a female donor with multiple sclerosis, enrolled in a pregnancy study. Sequenced here: CD4+ T cells from peripheral blood mononuclear cells, sampled in the second trimester of pregnancy. CDR3 amino acids: CASSLALAPETQYF. CDR3 DNA sequence: TGTGCCAGCAGCTTAGCTCTAGCCCCAGAGACCCAGTACTTC.